One sample yielded the 18 T cell receptor beta chains listed below, sequenced in a study of regulatory T cells in long-lasting Graves disease (dated by TCRdb to about 2021). Libraries were made using multiplex PCR. The data were produced on an Illumina HiSeq 4000. To build TCR beta libraries, CDR3 regions were amplified by Arm-PCR using iRepertoire HTBI primers. Through fastp at Q25 and MiXCR, TCRdb rebuilt clones from the public reads, retaining in-frame beta chains. Identical CDR3 proteins give one entry, which carries the most common genes and DNA. This sample comprises about 470,000 distinct CDR3 sequences, less than 25% of them detected only once. The ten largest clones capture approximately 8% of the sample. Explained via the paper, the time point label denotes: persistent/refractory GD, antithyroid drugs over 5 years with positive TRAb. For both TCR sequencing and RNA sequencing, RNA was extracted from PBMCs in TRIzol.

The source was peripheral blood mononuclear cells (PBMCs), collected when the disease was refractory, from a patient treated with antithyroid drugs. Every receptor here comes from a female donor with Graves disease.

The chain combines TRBV19 with TRBJ1-1; the D is unclear. The length of the CDR3 is 15 residues. The germline gives CDR1 LNHDA, CDR2 SQIVND (reference sequence). Deletions cut 0 bases from V and 3 bases from J, with 11 bases between. The CDR3 region has the DNA TGTGCCAGTAGTATAGATCGGGGTCGGGACACTGAAGCTTTCTTT. The encoded protein is CASSIDRGRDTEAFF.

This clonotype came up many times. The V gene is TRBV11-2, the J gene TRBJ2-4; the D gene is possibly TRBD1 (5 bases). Germline-derived CDR1 and CDR2 are SGHAT and FQNNGV. V lost 3 bases, J lost 0 bases, and 6 bases lay in between. This CDR3 comprises 14 residues. CDR3 in amino acids: CASSLGQAKNIQYF. CDR3 in DNA: TGTGCCAGCAGCTTGGGGCAAGCCAAAAACATTCAGTACTTC.

The table lists this clonotype with many counts. This chain uses TRBV5-5 with TRBJ2-6, with TRBD2 matching 10 bases. Germline V gene data show CDR1 as SGHKS and CDR2 as YYEKEE (reference sequence). The CDR3 runs 17 residues. The J segment lost 4 bases and the V segment lost 1 base, leaving 5 bases of the junction unmatched. CDR3 nucleotides: TGTGCCAGCAGCTTGCTAGCGGGAGTAACAGGGGCCAACGTCCTGACTTTC. Protein: CASSLLAGVTGANVLTF. Full variable domain (rest looked up from reference TRBV5-5 and TRBJ2-6): DAGVTQSPTHLIKTRGQQVTLRCSPISGHKSVSWYQQVLGQGPQFIFQYYEKEERGRGNFPDRFSARQFPNYSSELNVNALLLGDSALYLCASSLLAGVTGANVLTFGAGSRLTVL.

V is TRBV5-1 and J is TRBJ2-3, with D perhaps being TRBD1 or TRBD2 (5 bases each). V was cut by 0 bases and J by 0 bases, with 11 bases left in between. CDR1 is SGHRS and CDR2 is YFSETQ in the germline V gene. The CDR3 is 16 amino acids. Written as DNA, the CDR3 is TGCGCCAGCAGCTTGGGGTCGGGGCTAAGCACAGATACGCAGTATTTT. Its protein product is CASSLGSGLSTDTQYF.

This clonotype was picked up many times. V and J are TRBV28 and TRBJ1-1; 9 nucleotides agree with TRBD1. With V trimmed by 6 bases and J by 5 bases, 7 bases remained unmatched. The germline V gene encodes CDR1 MDHEN and CDR2 SYDVKM. The CDR3 sequence is 14 residues long. CDR3 in amino acids: CASSRGQGRTEAFF. CDR3 sequence (DNA): TGTGCCAGCAGCCGCGGACAGGGGAGGACTGAAGCTTTCTTT.

The sample holds many counts of this clonotype. J is TRBJ1-1 and V is TRBV6-1, with D hard to call. The V end lost 6 bases, the J end lost 3 bases, and 17 bases lay between the germline ends. Germline loops: CDR1 MNHNS, CDR2 SASEGT. The CDR3 runs 15 residues. CDR3 coding DNA: TGTGCCAGCAGCCCACTGGCGGGATGGGACACTGAAGCTTTCTTT. Protein product: CASSPLAGWDTEAFF.

J is TRBJ1-4 and V is TRBV29-1, with D perhaps matching TRBD1 (5 bases). The CDR3 extends over 13 amino acids. Trimming removed 4 bases from V and 11 bases from J, with 17 bases in between. CDR1 and CDR2 (germline): SQVTM, ANQGSEA. The CDR3 loop reads CSVGGEGNGKLFF. DNA for the CDR3: TGCAGCGTTGGAGGGGAGGGAAATGGGAAACTGTTTTTT. Based on the CDR3 plus reference TRBV29-1 and TRBJ1-4, the full variable domain is SAVISQKPSRDICQRGTSLTIQCQVDSQVTMMFWYRQQPGQSLTLIATANQGSEATYESGFVIDKFPISRPNLTFSTLTVSNMSPEDSSIYLCSVGGEGNGKLFFGSGTQLSVL.

This rearrangement joins TRBV20-1 to TRBJ2-4, with 7 nucleotides matching TRBD1. CDR1 and CDR2 from the germline V gene are DFQATT and SNEGSKA (reference sequence). The junction had 8 bases not matched to a gene; V was cut back by 4 bases and J by 8 bases. The CDR3 runs 13 residues. The CDR3 is CSAIDRVSDIQYF. CDR3 bases: TGCAGTGCTATAGACAGGGTTAGTGACATTCAGTACTTC.

This clonotype is a singleton in its sample. J is TRBJ2-4 and V is TRBV3-1; 8 nucleotides line up with TRBD1. Per germline, CDR1 LGHDT and CDR2 YNNKEL (reference sequence). The CDR3 sequence is 17 residues long. After removal of 4 bases from V and 6 bases from J, the junction contained 14 bases not matched to a gene. The CDR3 protein is CASSPTTINRGVNIQYF. The CDR3, as DNA: TGTGCCAGCAGCCCGACAACAATAAACAGGGGGGTAAACATTCAGTACTTC. The variable domain in full, completed from reference TRBV3-1 and TRBJ2-4, reads DTAVSQTPKYLVTQMGNDKSIKCEQNLGHDTMYWYKQDSKKFLKIMFSYNNKELIINETVPNRFSPKSPDKAHLNLHINSLELGDSAVYFCASSPTTINRGVNIQYFGAGTRLSVL.

This clonotype was seen only a few times. The chain joins TRBV3-1 to TRBJ1-5, with D perhaps matching TRBD1 (5 bases). The germline V and J ends were trimmed by 3 bases and 5 bases, with 11 bases remaining between them. CDR3 length: 14 residues. CDR1 is LGHDT and CDR2 is YNNKEL in the germline V gene (reference sequence). CDR3 protein: CASSHAGRDQPQHF. The CDR3 nucleotides read TGTGCCAGCAGCCATGCAGGGCGAGATCAGCCCCAGCATTTT.

The genes are TRBV7-9 and TRBJ1-2, with a possible D match to TRBD1 (6 bases). Trimming removed 6 bases from V and 5 bases from J, with 16 bases in between. The CDR3 length is 14 residues. The V gene's germline CDR1 is SEHNR and CDR2 FQNEAQ (reference sequence). The CDR3 spells CASRTQGQSYGYTF. Here the CDR3 DNA reads TGTGCCAGCAGAACGCAGGGGCAGTCTTATGGCTACACCTTC. The whole variable domain, remainder taken from reference TRBV7-9 and TRBJ1-2, is DTGVSQNPRHKITKRGQNVTFRCDPISEHNRLYWYRQTLGQGPEFLTYFQNEAQLEKSRLLSDRFSAERPKGSFSTLEIQRTEQGDSAMYLCASRTQGQSYGYTFGSGTRLTVV.

This clonotype appeared a few times. The chain uses TRBV5-4 and TRBJ1-3; D remains ambiguous. This CDR3 has 14 amino acids. V was clipped by 2 bases and J by 4 bases, with 10 bases between them. The V gene's germline CDR1 is SGHNT and CDR2 YYREEE (reference sequence). CDR3 sequence reads: CASSFTGRGNTIYF. In nucleotides, the CDR3 is TGTGCCAGCAGCTTTACCGGGCGAGGAAACACCATATATTTT.

Worth noting for this clonotype: A read error may explain this, as a much larger clone is one base away. The chain has TRBV5-1 and TRBJ1-1; D is perhaps TRBD1 (5 bases). V shed 4 bases and J shed 2 bases, with 12 bases lying between them. This CDR3 comprises 14 residues. Germline V gene sequence: CDR1 SGHRS, CDR2 YFSETQ. The CDR3 nucleotides read TGCGCCAGCAGCGGAGGTAGGACAAACACTGAAGCTTTCTTT. This sequence encodes CASSGGRTNTEAFF.

This clonotype was found many times. The gene calls are TRBV28 and TRBJ2-2; D remains ambiguous. The CDR3 spans 13 residues. Germline V gives CDR1 MDHEN, CDR2 SYDVKM. V was trimmed by 6 bases and J by 3 bases, leaving 8 bases between them. The CDR3 protein is CASRGLDTGELFF. In DNA, the CDR3 is TGTGCCAGCAGAGGATTGGACACCGGGGAGCTGTTTTTT.

This clonotype was seen repeatedly, ten times or more. The chain couples TRBV12-3 or TRBV12-4 to TRBJ2-2; weak D call: TRBD1 (5 bases). V gave up 1 base and J gave up 6 bases, with 9 bases separating them. There are 14 residues in the CDR3. The CDR3 reads CASSLGGPAGELFF. CDR3 nucleotide sequence: TGTGCCAGCAGTTTAGGGGGCCCCGCCGGGGAGCTGTTTTTT.

The chain is built from TRBV6-1 and TRBJ2-7, with 9 bases fitting TRBD1. V shed 10 bases, J shed 3 bases, and the junction held 7 bases outside the gene matches. CDR1 and CDR2 (germline): MNHNS, SASEGT. The CDR3 runs 13 residues. The DNA of the CDR3 is TGTGCCACCCTCGGACAGGGGAACTACGAGCAGTACTTC. This codes for CATLGQGNYEQYF.

This clonotype came up a few times. V usage is TRBV3-1 and J usage is TRBJ2-7; D remains ambiguous. The CDR3 totals 14 residues. Germline CDR1 LGHDT, CDR2 YNNKEL (reference sequence). Deletions cut 1 base from V and 3 bases from J, with 10 bases between. The CDR3 region has the DNA TGTGCCAGCAGCCAAGTAAAGGCTATCTACGAGCAGTACTTC. This translates into CASSQVKAIYEQYF.

This sequence joins TRBV7-9 and TRBJ1-2; D unresolved. Germline-derived CDR1 and CDR2 are SEHNR and FQNEAQ (reference sequence). The length of the CDR3 is 14 residues. V was pared by 1 base and J by 4 bases, with 10 bases between. The CDR3 DNA sequence: TGTGCCAGCAGCTTAGAAGGGTCAGTCTATGGCTACACCTTC. Its translation is CASSLEGSVYGYTF.